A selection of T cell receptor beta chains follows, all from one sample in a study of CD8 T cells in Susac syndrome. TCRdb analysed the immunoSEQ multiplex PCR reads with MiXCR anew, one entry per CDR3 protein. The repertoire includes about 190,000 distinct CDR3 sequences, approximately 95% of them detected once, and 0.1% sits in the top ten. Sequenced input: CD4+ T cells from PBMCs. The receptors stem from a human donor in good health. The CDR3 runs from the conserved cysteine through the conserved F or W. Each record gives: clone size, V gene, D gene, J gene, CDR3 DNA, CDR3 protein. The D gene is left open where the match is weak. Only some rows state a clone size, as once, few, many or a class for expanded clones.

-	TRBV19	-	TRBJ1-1	TGTGCCAGTAGTATAGAAGACGGTACTGAAGCTTTCTTT	CASSIEDGTEAFF
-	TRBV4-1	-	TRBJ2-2	TGCGCCAGCAGCCTCTTACTTAGTACCGGGGAGCTGTTTTTT	CASSLLLSTGELFF
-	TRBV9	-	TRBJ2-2	TGTGCCAGCAGCCCTGTCGGGACGAACACCGGGGAGCTGTTTTTT	CASSPVGTNTGELFF
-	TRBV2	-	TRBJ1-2	TGTGCCAGCAGTGAAGCAGGGGTTGTCTATGGCTACACCTTC	CASSEAGVVYGYTF
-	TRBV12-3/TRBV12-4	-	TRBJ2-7	TGTGCCAGCAGCAATCTATGGTCACTCGTCTCCGAGCAGTACTTC	CASSNLWSLVSEQYF
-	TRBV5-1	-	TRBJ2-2	TGCGCCAGCCAGGCGACCTTGAACACCGGGGAGCTGTTTTTT	CASQATLNTGELFF
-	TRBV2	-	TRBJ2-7	TGTGCCAGCTGGCAGGGGTTTGGGCAGTACTTC	CASWQGFGQYF
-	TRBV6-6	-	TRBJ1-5	TGTGCCAGCAGTTACGGAGGGATCGATCAGCCCCAGCATTTT	CASSYGGIDQPQHF
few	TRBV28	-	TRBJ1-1	TGTGCCAGCAGTTTAGCAATCGTGAACACTGAAGCTTTCTTT	CASSLAIVNTEAFF
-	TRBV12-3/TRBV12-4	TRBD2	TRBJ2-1	TGTGCCAGCGCTAGCGGGGGGCTGGATGAGCAGTTCTTC	CASASGGLDEQFF
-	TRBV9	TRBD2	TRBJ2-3	TGTGCCAGCAGCATGCGATTAGCGGGGGGGCACACAGATACGCAGTATTTT	CASSMRLAGGHTDTQYF
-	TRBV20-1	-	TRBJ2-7	TGCAGTGCTATCGGGATTCGAGGGGACGGCGAGCAGTACTTC	CSAIGIRGDGEQYF
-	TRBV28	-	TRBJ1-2	TGTGCCACAGACCGGTTACAAGGCGGCTACACCTTC	CATDRLQGGYTF
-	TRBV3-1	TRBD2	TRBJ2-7	TGTGCCAGCAGCCAACTCAGCGGGGGGGCCACCTACGAGCAGTACTTC	CASSQLSGGATYEQYF
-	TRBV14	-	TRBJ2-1	TGTGCCAGCAGCCACCGCAGGGTTTCGGGGTCCTACAATGAGCAGTTCTTC	CASSHRRVSGSYNEQFF
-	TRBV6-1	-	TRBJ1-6	TGTGCCAGCAGTGAAGCATCTCGTGGTTCACCCCTCCACTTT	CASSEASRGSPLHF
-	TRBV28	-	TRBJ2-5	TGTGCCAGCAGTTCCTTCGACAGGCAAGAGACCCAGTACTTC	CASSSFDRQETQYF
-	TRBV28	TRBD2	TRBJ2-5	TGTGCCAGCAGTTCGTCCGGGACTAGCGAGACCCAGTACTTC	CASSSSGTSETQYF
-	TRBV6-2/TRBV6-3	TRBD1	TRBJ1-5	TGTGCCAGCACCTCGGACAGGGGGTTTCAGCCCCAGCATTTT	CASTSDRGFQPQHF
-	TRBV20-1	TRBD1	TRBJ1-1	TGCAGTGCCCCGGGACAGGGGAACACTGAAGCTTTCTTT	CSAPGQGNTEAFF
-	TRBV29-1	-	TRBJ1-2	TGCAGCGCCCGAATGGGGGGCTGGGATGGCTACACCTTC	CSARMGGWDGYTF
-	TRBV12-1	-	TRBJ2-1	TGTGCCAGCAGCTTCAGCGGGGGGGCGGACAATGAGCAGTTCTTC	CASSFSGGADNEQFF
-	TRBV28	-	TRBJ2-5	TGTGCCAGCAGCCCCTGGACTGCCCGAGAGACCCAGTACTTC	CASSPWTARETQYF
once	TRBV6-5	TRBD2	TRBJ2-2	TGTGCCAGCAGGGCTAGCGGGGGGGAGAACGGGGAGCTGTTTTTT	CASRASGGENGELFF
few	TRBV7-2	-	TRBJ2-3	TGTGCCAGCAGCTTAGCGGGCAGGGCGACAGATACGCAGTATTTT	CASSLAGRATDTQYF
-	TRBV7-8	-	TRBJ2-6	TGTGCCAGCAGCTCCGCCGCAGGCCCCTTGAGCGTCCTGACTTTC	CASSSAAGPLSVLTF
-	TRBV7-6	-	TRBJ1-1	TGTGCCAGCAGAGCAATAGGGGGTCAGGAGAACACTGAAGCTTTCTTT	CASRAIGGQENTEAFF
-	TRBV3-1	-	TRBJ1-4	TGTGCCAGCAGCCCCCGGGGGGGCAGCGAAAAACTGTTTTTT	CASSPRGGSEKLFF
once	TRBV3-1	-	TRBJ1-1	TGTGCCAGCAGCCAAGATACCCGGAACACTGAAGCTTTCTTT	CASSQDTRNTEAFF
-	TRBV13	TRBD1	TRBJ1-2	TGTGCCAGCAGTCGTACTACCGGGACAGGGGAATCGGGCTACACCTTC	CASSRTTGTGESGYTF
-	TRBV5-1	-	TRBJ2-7	TGCGCCAGCAGCTTGACGGTCCCGGTGGACGAGCAGTACTTC	CASSLTVPVDEQYF
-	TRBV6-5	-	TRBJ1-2	TGTGCCAGCAGCCTCCGAGGTCTCGGGGGCTACACCTTC	CASSLRGLGGYTF
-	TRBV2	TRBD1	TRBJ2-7	TGTGCCAGCAGTCTTGTACAGGGGGCCCATTCCTACGAGCAGTACTTC	CASSLVQGAHSYEQYF
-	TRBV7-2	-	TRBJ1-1	TGTGCCAGCAGCCCCGGGGACTTTAACACTGAAGCTTTCTTT	CASSPGDFNTEAFF
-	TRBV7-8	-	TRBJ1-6	TGTGCCAGCAGCTTCAGGGTAACGAATAATTCACCCCTCCACTTT	CASSFRVTNNSPLHF
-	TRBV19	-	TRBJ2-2	TGTGCCAGTAGTATAGTAGGGACGAGGGGACGGAACACCGGGGAGCTGTTTTTT	CASSIVGTRGRNTGELFF
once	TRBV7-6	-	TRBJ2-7	TGTGCCAGCAGCCCGCAGGGGGGGCAGGGCTACGAGCAGTACTTC	CASSPQGGQGYEQYF
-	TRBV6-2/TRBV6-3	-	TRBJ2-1	TGTGCCAGCGGACACACGAGGCATGAGCAGTTCTTC	CASGHTRHEQFF
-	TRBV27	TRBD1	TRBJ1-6	TGTGCCAGCAGTCGTCCCACGGGACAGGGGCGTAGCTCCTATAATTCACCCCTCCACTTT	CASSRPTGQGRSSYNSPLHF
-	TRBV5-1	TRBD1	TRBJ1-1	TGCGCCAGCAGCTTGGAGGGGACAGGTTGGTTCTTT	CASSLEGTGWFF
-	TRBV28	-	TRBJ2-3	TGTGCCAGCACGATCGCGGCAGATACGCAGTATTTT	CASTIAADTQYF
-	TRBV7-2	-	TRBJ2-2	TGTGCCAGCAGCCTCGACGGGCGGGGCCTGTTTTTT	CASSLDGRGLFF
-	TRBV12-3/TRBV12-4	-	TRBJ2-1	TGTGCCAGCAGTACCCCGGGACGGCCCAATGAGCAGTTCTTC	CASSTPGRPNEQFF
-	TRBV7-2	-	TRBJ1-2	TGTGCCAGCAGCCCCAGGGGAGTTACGCATGGCTACACCTTC	CASSPRGVTHGYTF
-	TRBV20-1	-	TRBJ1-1	TGCAGTGCTAGATCAGGGCACACTGAAGCTTTCTTT	CSARSGHTEAFF
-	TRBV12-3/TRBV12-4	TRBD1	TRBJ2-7	TGTGCCAGCAGCTTCGGGACAGTCTTGTACGAGCAGTACTTC	CASSFGTVLYEQYF
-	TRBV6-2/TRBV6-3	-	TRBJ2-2	TGTGCCAGCAGCCTAGCCCATTCTAGCGCCACCGGGGAGCTGTTTTTT	CASSLAHSSATGELFF
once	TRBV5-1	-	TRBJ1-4	TGCGCCAGCAGCTTCGGGCGGACAGCTAATGAAAAACTGTTTTTT	CASSFGRTANEKLFF
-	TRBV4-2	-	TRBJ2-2	TGTGCCAGCAGCCAAGATCGACAGGCGAACACCGGGGAGCTGTTTTTT	CASSQDRQANTGELFF
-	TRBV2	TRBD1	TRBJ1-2	TGTGCCAGCAGAGCACAGGGGGCGTCTGGCTACACCTTC	CASRAQGASGYTF
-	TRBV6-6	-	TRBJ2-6	TGTGCCAGCAGCCAGGGCCATAGCTCTGGGGCCAACGTCCTGACTTTC	CASSQGHSSGANVLTF
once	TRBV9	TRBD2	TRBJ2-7	TGTGCCAGCAGCGCGTCCGGACTAGTCTACGAGCAGTACTTC	CASSASGLVYEQYF
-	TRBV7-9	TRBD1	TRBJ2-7	TGTGCCAGCAGCTCCCCGACAGGGGTCACCCCCTACGAGCAGTACTTC	CASSSPTGVTPYEQYF
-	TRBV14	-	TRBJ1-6	TGTGCCAGCAGCCAAGGAGTAAATTCACCCCTCCACTTT	CASSQGVNSPLHF
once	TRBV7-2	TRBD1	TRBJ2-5	TGTGCCAGCAGCTTCGGGACAGGGCTTTTGGAGACCCAGTACTTC	CASSFGTGLLETQYF
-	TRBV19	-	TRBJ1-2	TGTGCCAGTAGCATCGGAGAGCGGGGCTACACCTTC	CASSIGERGYTF
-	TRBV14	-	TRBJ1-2	TGTGCCAGCAGCCAAGGCCGGGTGTGGGGCTACACCTTC	CASSQGRVWGYTF
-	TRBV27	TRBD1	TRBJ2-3	TGTGCCAGCAGTTTAGCACAGGGGCGACGGGGCGCAGATACGCAGTATTTT	CASSLAQGRRGADTQYF